The source of this T cell receptor beta chain is a study of HIV-infected patients and healthy controls. The length of the CDR3 is 16 residues. V dropped 3 bases and J dropped 1; count of bases not matched to a gene: 3. Germline values: CDR1 SGDLS, CDR2 YYNGEE. TCRdb re-analysed the 5' RACE reads in MiXCR, keeping a single row per CDR3 protein. The table lists about 63,000 distinct CDR3 sequences, about 16% of them singletons. This clonotype was detected a few times. Sequencing used CD4+ T cells from blood. The clonotype originates from a human donor in good health. The V gene is TRBV9, the J gene TRBJ2-3; TRBD1 agrees at 12 bases. CDR3 loop: CASSGDRGLGTDTQYF. As DNA, the CDR3 is TGTGCCAGCAGCGGGGACAGGGGGCTTGGCACAGATACGCAGTATTTT. Full variable domain (rest looked up from reference TRBV9 and TRBJ2-3): DSGVTQTPKHLITATGQRVTLRCSPRSGDLSVYWYQQSLDQGLQFLIQYYNGEERAKGNILERFSAQQFPDLHSELNLSSLELGDSALYFCASSGDRGLGTDTQYFGPGTRLTVL.